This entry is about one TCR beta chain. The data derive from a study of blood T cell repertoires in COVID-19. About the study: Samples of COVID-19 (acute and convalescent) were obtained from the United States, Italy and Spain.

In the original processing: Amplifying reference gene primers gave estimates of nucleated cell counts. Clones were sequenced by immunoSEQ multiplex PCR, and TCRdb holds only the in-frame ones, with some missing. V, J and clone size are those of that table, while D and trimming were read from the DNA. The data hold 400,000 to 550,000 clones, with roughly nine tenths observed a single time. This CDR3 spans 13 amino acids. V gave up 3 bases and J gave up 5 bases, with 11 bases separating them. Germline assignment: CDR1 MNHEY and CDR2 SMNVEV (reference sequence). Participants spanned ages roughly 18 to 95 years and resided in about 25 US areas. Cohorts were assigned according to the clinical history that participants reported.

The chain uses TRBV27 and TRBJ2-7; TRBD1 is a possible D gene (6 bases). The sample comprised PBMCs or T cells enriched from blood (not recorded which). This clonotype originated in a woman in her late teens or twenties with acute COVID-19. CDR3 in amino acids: CASSLMGAHEQYF. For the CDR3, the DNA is TGTGCCAGCAGTTTGATGGGGGCCCACGAGCAGTACTTC.